Below, one T cell receptor (beta chain) is given with its context. This clone has more than one count but fewer than ten. The antigen it binds to is not known. No qualities accompany the bases; no much larger clone lies one base away. Other nucleotide sequences in the sample specify the same CDR3. The germline V gene provides CDR1 SGHDT and CDR2 YYEEEE. The CDR3 goes from the cysteine to the phenylalanine over 14 residues. The entry retains the CDR3 DNA only, 42 bases that are in frame from base 1. V is cut by 0 bases and J by 5 bases, and the space between the germline ends is 12 bases. The sample is drawn from a study of blood T cell repertoires in COVID-19 (dated by TCRdb to the early 2020s). Context from the whole study: Samples from collaborators originated in the United States, Italy and Spain and spanned both the acute and convalescent phases of COVID-19. The prospective study material was composed of cDNA or gDNA derived from T cells, B-cell-depleted T cells, or PBMCs. Subjects who had been exposed to COVID-19, were actively infected with it, or had recovered from it provided the deeply sampled blood TCRbeta repertoires that made up the dataset. The repertoires were released in a freely available public database intended as a resource for research on the immune response to SARS-CoV-2. Samples came from the ongoing ImmuneRACE study (first 160 participants) plus 1,254 subjects from 6 global collaborators. Nearly every sample came with metadata listing a de-identified subject ID, COVID-19 status, age in years and sex. HLA class I and class II types, where available, came from metadata supplied by the sample provider rather than from assay-based typing.

Whole blood was collected in K2EDTA tubes by collaborating institutions according to the institutions' own protocols. For TCRbeta analysis, collaborators shipped samples in one of three forms: frozen whole blood, isolated PBMCs, or DNA extracted from either of those sample types. TCRbeta CDR3 regions were amplified from genomic DNA by means of the immunoSEQ Assay, a bias-controlled multiplex PCR. The original pipeline was this. Within the assay, amplification of reference gene primers was used to estimate how many nucleated cells each sample contained. Sequence reads were collapsed and filtered to measure the absolute abundance of every unique TCRbeta CDR3 rearrangement. Productive Simpson clonality was computed per sample as the square root of Simpson's diversity index over productive rearrangements. Held by TCRdb, this immuneACCESS table contains in-frame sequences only and omits some clones. Under half of the omission traces to an unresolved V gene where checked; the cause of the rest is unknown. D and trimming come from the DNA, and the V and J calls and clone size come from that table. The sample contains 200,000 to 250,000 clones, roughly four fifths of them found a single time. Roughly 4% of the sample is in the top ten clones.

The paper's findings and limits, for the study overall: The quantity of clinical and demographic metadata differed by source and by participant and was supplied without curation.

The source is a man aged 50-59 years with acute or convalescent COVID-19. Sequencing was done on a sample of peripheral blood. The V and J segments used are TRBV5-6 and TRBJ2-7; D gene: possibly TRBD2, on 5 matching bases. The CDR3 reads CASSLGTGSDEQYF. At the DNA level, the sequence is TGTGCCAGCAGCTTGGGCACGGGGAGCGACGAGCAGTACTTC.